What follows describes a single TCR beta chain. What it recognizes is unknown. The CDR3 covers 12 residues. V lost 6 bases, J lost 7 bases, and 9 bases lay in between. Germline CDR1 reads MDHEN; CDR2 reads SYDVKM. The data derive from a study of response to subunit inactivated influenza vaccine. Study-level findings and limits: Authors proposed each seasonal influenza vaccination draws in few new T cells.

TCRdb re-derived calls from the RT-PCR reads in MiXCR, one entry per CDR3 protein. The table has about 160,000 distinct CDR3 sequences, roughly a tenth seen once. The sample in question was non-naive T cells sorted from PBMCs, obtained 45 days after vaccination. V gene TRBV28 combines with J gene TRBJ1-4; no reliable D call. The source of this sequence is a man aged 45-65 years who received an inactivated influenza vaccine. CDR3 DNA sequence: TGTGCCAGCAGCCTCCGGGCTGAAAAACTGTTTTTT. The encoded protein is CASSLRAEKLFF.